The text below deals with one TCR beta chain. These data belong to a study of T cell changes during pregnancy in multiple sclerosis. Method: immunoSEQ multiplex PCR; TCRdb's copy keeps in-frame clones and lacks some. The sample yields approximately 63,000 clones, 85% to 95% seen once. Sequencing was performed on peripheral blood, taken in the third trimester of pregnancy. The sequence was collected from a female donor in good health, enrolled as a control in a pregnancy study.

CDR3 nucleotides: TGCAGCGTTCGGGGGGATGGCAATCAGCCCCAGCATTTT. Protein: CSVRGDGNQPQHF. The rearrangement uses TRBV29-1 and TRBJ1-5, with D possibly matching TRBD1 (5 bases). V lost 5 bases to trimming and J lost 2 bases, with 10 bases between them. The CDR3 runs to 13 residues. CDR1 is SQVTM, CDR2 ANQGSEA, per germline.